This TCR beta chain was sequenced in a study of T cell responses to AZD1222 COVID-19 vaccine. General study results and limits: Among those given AZD1222, only 6 or 7 were seropositive at baseline. Repertoires were sampled only after the peak T cell response.

Note on this clone: As yet, its antigen is unknown.

The method was immunoSEQ multiplex PCR; TCRdb's version includes in-frame clones alone and lacks a portion of them. The sample has approximately 150,000 clones, roughly 89% seen once. The material was peripheral blood, obtained on day 0 of AZD1222 vaccination. This TCR came from an adult in good health.

The CDR3 region is CAWSVRGSAYEQYF. The DNA of the CDR3 is TGTGCCTGGAGTGTACGAGGGAGTGCTTACGAGCAGTACTTC. This chain uses TRBV30 with TRBJ2-7, with D possibly being TRBD2 (5 bases). V shed 0 bases and J shed 4 bases, with 13 bases lying between them. Germline CDR1 reads GTSNPN; CDR2 reads SVGIG (reference sequence). The CDR3 has 14 residues. Full variable domain (outside the CDR3, taken from reference TRBV30 and TRBJ2-7): SQTIHQWPATLVQPVGSPLSLECTVEGTSNPNLYWYRQAAGRGLQLLFYSVGIGQISSEVPQNLSASRPQDRQFILSSKKLLLSDSGFYLCAWSVRGSAYEQYFGPGTRLTVT.